This T cell receptor beta chain was found in a study of regulatory T cells in long-lasting Graves disease. The TCR beta library used iRepertoire HTBI primers with Arm-PCR amplification of CDR3. TCRdb reanalysed the multiplex PCR reads using MiXCR and keeps one entry per CDR3 protein. The sample lists hundreds of thousands of distinct CDR3 sequences; about 32% were seen once. The study's findings and limits: The small sample size may have reduced accuracy. Fewer public clonotypes were shared by new patients (roughly 910) than by persistent patients (around 2,900). When disease was persistent, TRBV28, TRBJ1-2 and TRBJ2-5 were the favored segments.

As to time point: persistent/refractory GD, antithyroid drugs over 5 years with positive TRAb. PBMC RNA served as the TCR library source. A remark on this clonotype: The antigen is undetermined.

Per the germline V gene, CDR1 is MNHNS and CDR2 is SASEGT. This CDR3 contains 14 residues. V lost 10 bases and J 1 base, leaving 16 bases between the germline ends. This receptor was obtained from a female donor with Graves disease. This specimen consisted of peripheral blood mononuclear cells (PBMCs), obtained when the disease was refractory, from a patient treated with antithyroid drugs. The V gene is TRBV6-1, the J gene TRBJ1-1; TRBD1 might be the D (6 bases). CDR3 amino acids: CATSPTGRNTEAFF. Here the CDR3 DNA reads TGTGCCACTTCGCCCACAGGGCGGAACACTGAAGCTTTCTTT.